The 23 T cell receptor beta chains below come from one sample, sequenced in a study of cytomegalovirus exposure and HLA in healthy donors. The PCR contained 60 Vbeta and 13 Jbeta primers. Libraries were prepared by immunoSEQ multiplex PCR; TCRdb keeps only in-frame clonotypes and omits some of them. The sample includes over 150,000 clones, roughly three quarters of them seen just once. The sample comprised PBMCs. The receptors here all came from a woman aged 45-60 years in good health and CMV-seropositive.

The CDR3 loop reads CASSSVWDSGGGYTF. CDR3 coding DNA: TGTGCCAGCAGTTCCGTATGGGACTCAGGAGGTGGCTACACCTTC. The gene calls are TRBV7-2 and TRBJ1-2, with D perhaps matching TRBD1 (5 bases). Trimming pared 6 bases from V and 7 bases from J, leaving 21 bases between. This CDR3 has 15 residues. In germline, CDR1 is SGHTA, CDR2 FQGNSA.

The chain recombines TRBV5-1 with TRBJ2-2, with D possibly matching TRBD2 (6 bases). The CDR3 loop spans 15 amino acids. The V and J ends lost 4 bases and 4 bases respectively, with 14 bases between them. CDR1 and CDR2 (germline): SGHRS, YFSETQ. The CDR3 reads CASSRDSAPTGELFF. For the CDR3, the DNA is TGCGCCAGCAGCCGGGACTCAGCACCCACCGGGGAGCTGTTTTTT.

Only a few counts were recorded for this clone. V usage is TRBV29-1 and J usage is TRBJ2-1; no firm D call. V lost 7 bases, J lost 0 bases, and 10 bases lay in between. Germline CDR1 and CDR2: SQVTM and ANQGSEA. The CDR3 spans 13 residues. CDR3 amino acids: CSGSADSYNEQFF. The CDR3 nucleotides are TGCAGCGGATCGGCGGACTCCTACAATGAGCAGTTCTTC.

In its sample, this clone was seen a few times. The J gene is TRBJ2-7, the V gene TRBV6-5; TRBD1 agrees at 8 bases. J lost 5 bases, V lost 7 bases, and 10 bases had no gene match. The germline gives CDR1 MNHEY, CDR2 SVGAGI. CDR3 length: 14 residues. The CDR3 DNA follows: TGTGCCAGCACCTCCGGGACAGGTACTAACGAGCAGTACTTC. Encoded protein: CASTSGTGTNEQYF.

The chain uses TRBV4-3 and TRBJ2-4; TRBD2 aligns across 7 bases. The CDR3 sequence is 15 residues long. V was pared by 4 bases and J by 6 bases, with 9 bases of the junction left unmatched. Per the germline V gene, CDR1 is LGHNA and CDR2 is YSLEER. Here the CDR3 reads CASSRIDGEGNIQYF. In nucleotides, the CDR3 is TGCGCCAGCAGCCGTATAGACGGGGAGGGAAACATTCAGTACTTC.

The chain recombines TRBV4-3 with TRBJ1-4; 7 nucleotides agree with TRBD1. CDR3 length equals 16 residues. Losses at the gene ends were 0 bases for V and 7 bases for J; bases not matched to a gene: 8. Germline values: CDR1 LGHNA, CDR2 YSLEER. This CDR3 reads CASSQEAGGLTEKLFF. The CDR3 DNA reads as TGCGCCAGCAGCCAAGAGGCAGGGGGACTTACTGAAAAACTGTTTTTT.

The chain employs TRBV28 and TRBJ2-3; 8 bases fit TRBD1. V trimming: 3 bases; J trimming: 2 bases; junction bases outside the gene matches: 4. Germline V lookup: CDR1 MDHEN, CDR2 SYDVKM. The CDR3 sequence is 15 residues long. CDR3 DNA sequence: TGTGCCAGCAGTTTCGACAGGGGCTACACAGATACGCAGTATTTT. This gives the protein CASSFDRGYTDTQYF. The whole variable domain, filled in from reference TRBV28 and TRBJ2-3, reads DVKVTQSSRYLVKRTGEKVFLECVQDMDHENMFWYRQDPGLGLRLIYFSYDVKMKEKGDIPEGYSVSREKKERFSLILESASTNQTSMYLCASSFDRGYTDTQYFGPGTRLTVL.

This clone was recorded a few times. In DNA form, the CDR3 reads TGTGCCAGCAGCTTTCCGGACAGGAACACTGAAGCTTTCTTT. It specifies CASSFPDRNTEAFF. The chain couples TRBV7-9 to TRBJ1-1; possible D gene TRBD1, 6 bases. Germline lookup yields CDR1 SEHNR and CDR2 FQNEAQ (reference sequence). This CDR3 has 14 residues. Trimming stripped 3 bases from V and 1 base from J, with 9 bases between.

For this clone: At the DNA level, this CDR3 is encoded by other sequences in the same sample as well. The CDR3 DNA is TGCGCCAGCAGCACAAGGACTAGCGAGGCAGATACGCAGTATTTT. Its translation is CASSTRTSEADTQYF. The chain employs TRBV5-1 and TRBJ2-3; 9 nucleotides align to TRBD2. CDR1 and CDR2 (germline): SGHRS, YFSETQ. The CDR3 has 15 residues. Trimming cost V 4 bases and J 4 bases; bases outside gene matches: 7.

CDR3 DNA sequence: TGTGCCAGCAGCTTAGGAGGTAGCCAGGGCGAGGAGCAGTTCTTC. It codes for CASSLGGSQGEEQFF. The genes are TRBV7-2 and TRBJ2-1, with D perhaps TRBD1 (5 bases). Germline values: CDR1 SGHTA, CDR2 FQGNSA. V lost 1 base and J lost 10, with 17 bases in between. CDR3 length: 15 amino acids.

The chain joins TRBV11-2 to TRBJ1-3; 8 bases line up with TRBD1. Germline V gene lookup returns CDR1 SGHAT and CDR2 FQNNGV. The trim removed 4 bases at V and 2 bases at J, leaving 7 bases unmatched. The CDR3 runs 16 residues. CDR3 sequence: CASSSQTGDAGNTIYF. CDR3 nucleotides: TGTGCCAGCAGCTCCCAGACAGGGGATGCTGGAAACACCATATATTTT.

Comment on this clone: One end of the junction varies from germline; a read error may be responsible. The DNA for the CDR3 is TGTGCCAGCACCGGGACAGGGGGCGCAGATAGGCAGTATTTT. Its translation: CASTGTGGADRQYF. The chain joins TRBV9 to TRBJ2-3; the match to TRBD1 covers 12 bases. The length of the CDR3 is 14 residues. Germline loops: CDR1 SGDLS, CDR2 YYNGEE.

This chain uses TRBV5-4 with TRBJ1-2; weak D call: TRBD1 (6 bases). Trimming took off 4 bases at V and 6 bases at J, with 16 bases between the two ends. The CDR3 spans 14 residues. Germline values: CDR1 SGHNT, CDR2 YYREEE (reference sequence). CDR3 residues: CASSPRGGGDGYTF. The CDR3 nucleotides read TGTGCCAGCAGCCCCAGGGGAGGGGGGGATGGCTACACCTTC.

The chain has TRBV29-1 and TRBJ2-1; 8 bases fit TRBD1. The CDR3 consists of 13 residues. Per germline, CDR1 SQVTM and CDR2 ANQGSEA. The trim removed 3 bases at V and 7 bases at J, leaving 5 bases unmatched. This chain's CDR3 is CSVDIQGDNEQFF. The CDR3 DNA is TGCAGCGTTGATATACAGGGGGATAATGAGCAGTTCTTC.

This sequence joins TRBV19 and TRBJ1-3, with TRBD1 matching over 7 bases. Trimming cost V 0 bases and J 2 bases; bases outside gene matches: 1. The germline V gene encodes CDR1 LNHDA and CDR2 SQIVND (reference sequence). The CDR3 length is 15 residues. CDR3 residues: CASSIEDRAGNTIYF. As DNA, the CDR3 is TGTGCCAGTAGTATAGAAGACAGGGCTGGAAACACCATATATTTT.

This clone turned up a few times. The CDR3 DNA sequence: TGTGCCAGCAGCAGGGACAGGGGAAACTATGGCTACACCTTC. This translates into CASSRDRGNYGYTF. The chain combines TRBV27 with TRBJ1-2; 10 nucleotides match TRBD1. Germline CDR1 and CDR2: MNHEY and SMNVEV (reference sequence). V shed 6 bases and J 2 bases; nucleotides not matched to a gene: 3. This CDR3 spans 14 amino acids.

This clone was picked up one time. The junction shows a germline mismatch at one end, possibly a read error. CDR3 protein: CASSLAGFRGWSEQYF. DNA for the CDR3: TGTGCTAGCAGCTTAGCTGGGTTTAGGGGTTGGAGCGAGCAGTACTTC. The chain carries TRBV7-7 and TRBJ2-7; D perhaps matches TRBD1 (5 bases). The length of the CDR3 is 16 residues. Germline V gene lookup returns CDR1 SSHAT and CDR2 FNYEAQ (reference sequence).

This clone was recorded a few times. The chain is built from TRBV7-8 and TRBJ1-2, with TRBD1 as a possible D gene (6 bases). The CDR3 covers 14 residues. V was trimmed by 5 bases and J by 4 bases, leaving 14 bases between them. Germline V CDR1 and CDR2: SGHVS, FQNEAQ. For the CDR3, the DNA is TGTGCCAGCAGCCCCAACAGGGTCGGCTATGGCTACACCTTC. Translation: CASSPNRVGYGYTF.

This sequence joins TRBV10-3 and TRBJ1-1, with 7 bases matching TRBD1. This CDR3 spans 17 amino acids. Germline CDR1 reads ENHRY; CDR2 reads SYGVKD. The V and J ends lost 6 bases and 0 bases, in that order; junction bases with no gene match: 13. This chain's CDR3 is CAISSRLLGTVNTEAFF. The CDR3, as DNA: TGTGCCATCAGCAGCCGTCTACTTGGGACAGTGAACACTGAAGCTTTCTTT.

This chain links TRBV7-8 with TRBJ2-7; D possibly corresponds to TRBD2 (5 bases). Trimming took 8 bases from V and 3 from J, leaving 14 bases between them. The V gene's germline CDR1 is SGHVS and CDR2 FQNEAQ. The CDR3 contains 13 residues. The CDR3 is CASGERPLYEQYF. CDR3 DNA: TGTGCCAGCGGGGAGCGCCCTCTCTACGAGCAGTACTTC.

The J gene is TRBJ2-5, the V gene TRBV9; 9 bases are a match to TRBD2. This CDR3 comprises 15 residues. Unmatched junction bases numbered 5, after V lost 4 bases and J lost 1 base. The germline CDR1 and CDR2 sequences are SGDLS and YYNGEE. CDR3 protein: CASSLLAGFQETQYF. The CDR3, as DNA: TGTGCCAGCAGCCTGCTAGCGGGGTTCCAAGAGACCCAGTACTTC.

The rearrangement uses TRBV4-1 and TRBJ2-3; D is possibly TRBD2 (6 bases). CDR3 size: 16 residues. V was pared by 0 bases and J by 2 bases, with 12 bases between. Germline CDR1 reads MGHRA; CDR2 reads YSYEKL. The CDR3 loop is CASSQEQGLYTDTQYF. The CDR3 region has the DNA TGCGCCAGCAGCCAAGAGCAGGGACTTTACACAGATACGCAGTATTTT.

The V call is TRBV5-1, the J call TRBJ1-2; no clear D. Germline CDR1 SGHRS, CDR2 YFSETQ. The CDR3 has 12 residues. V was cut by 5 bases and J by 3 bases, with 8 bases left in between. The CDR3 DNA is TGCGCCAGCAGGGAGGAGGACTATGGCTACACCTTC. As protein: CASREEDYGYTF.